A selection of T cell receptor beta chains follows, all from one sample in a study of beta chain features in type 1 diabetes. Repertoires were generated with immunoSEQ multiplex PCR, while TCRdb's copy carries only in-frame clones and drops some. The sample records around 310,000 clones, 13% being singletons. Input material: naive CD4+ T cells from blood. The receptors derive from a woman aged 18-29 years with type 1 diabetes. Both conserved end residues are part of each CDR3. A D gene is named only where the DNA matches it firmly. The size of a clone is reported for some rows only, either as once, few or many, or as a class for expanded clones.

j_gene: TRBJ1-1; abundance: few; d_gene: NA; v_gene: TRBV29-1; CDR3nt: TGCAGCGTGACCCGCGGGGGGAACACTGAAGCTTTCTTT; CDR3aa: CSVTRGGNTEAFF
j_gene: TRBJ2-7; abundance: few; d_gene: TRBD1; v_gene: TRBV28; CDR3nt: TGTGCCAGCAGACTACAGGGGGTCAACGAGCAGTACTTC; CDR3aa: CASRLQGVNEQYF
j_gene: TRBJ2-1; abundance: few; d_gene: TRBD2; v_gene: TRBV7-9; CDR3nt: TGTGCCAGCAGGCGAATCATAATCCCTCTACTAGCGATCAATGAGCAGTTCTTC; CDR3aa: CASRRIIIPLLAINEQFF
j_gene: TRBJ1-2; abundance: NA; d_gene: TRBD1; v_gene: TRBV27; CDR3nt: TGTGCCAGCAGTTTAACTGAAGCGGACAGGGGCGTAACCTTC; CDR3aa: CASSLTEADRGVTF
j_gene: TRBJ2-7; abundance: few; d_gene: NA; v_gene: TRBV28; CDR3nt: TGTGCCAGCGAAACCGGGACAAAATACGAGCAGTACTTC; CDR3aa: CASETGTKYEQYF
j_gene: TRBJ2-5; abundance: few; d_gene: TRBD2; v_gene: TRBV27; CDR3nt: TGTGCCAGCAGTTTACGCTGGACTAGCTTTGCCCAGTACTTC; CDR3aa: CASSLRWTSFAQYF
j_gene: TRBJ1-3; abundance: NA; d_gene: NA; v_gene: TRBV5-4; CDR3nt: TGTGCCAGCAGCTCGGACACTTCTCTACTTGGAAACACCATATATTTT; CDR3aa: CASSSDTSLLGNTIYF
j_gene: TRBJ1-2; abundance: few; d_gene: TRBD1; v_gene: TRBV6-6; CDR3nt: TGTGCCAGCAGTTACTCAGACAGGGTTCGGAACTATGGCTACACCTTC; CDR3aa: CASSYSDRVRNYGYTF
j_gene: TRBJ2-1; abundance: NA; d_gene: TRBD2; v_gene: TRBV30; CDR3nt: TGTGCCTTGACTAGCGGGAGCGGCAATGAGCAGTTCTTC; CDR3aa: CALTSGSGNEQFF
j_gene: TRBJ1-4; abundance: NA; d_gene: NA; v_gene: TRBV29-1; CDR3nt: TGCAGCGTTGGAGGGGAGGAACTGTTTTTT; CDR3aa: CSVGGEELFF
j_gene: TRBJ2-5; abundance: few; d_gene: TRBD1; v_gene: TRBV18; CDR3nt: TGTGCCAGCTCCCCCCTTCGGACAGGCCAAGAGACCCAGTACTTC; CDR3aa: CASSPLRTGQETQYF